These T cell receptor beta chains were read from a single sample in a study of lymphopenia after photon versus proton radiotherapy. Assay used: immunoSEQ multiplex PCR; TCRdb lists only in-frame clones, some missing. The profile shows around 30,000 clones, 89% of them singletons. The sequencing here drew on peripheral blood, taken from a patient treated with proton-based radiotherapy. These receptors were collected from a woman in her seventies with pancreatic cancer. Some clones in this sample may be carry-over from other donors' samples. The CDR3 runs from the conserved cysteine through the conserved F or W. A D gene is named only where the DNA matches it firmly.

>.|TRBJ1-5|TRBV7-2
CASSLPTGYNQPQHF
>.|TRBJ2-7|TRBV7-8
CASSRSGSSYEQYF
>TRBD1|TRBJ1-2|TRBV28
CASSLFQGADRYGYTF
>.|TRBJ2-3|TRBV18
CASSPPGGLDTQYF
>.|TRBJ1-2|TRBV4-3
CASSQAGDYGYTF
>.|TRBJ2-1|TRBV11-2
CASSLGRGLYNEQFF
>TRBD1|TRBJ1-2|TRBV7-9
CASSPADRPNYGYTF
>.|TRBJ2-3|TRBV2
CASSEALKADTQYF
>.|TRBJ1-4|TRBV5-8
CASRDISGTPNEKLFF
>TRBD2|TRBJ2-1|TRBV9
CASSPRLAGDYNEQFF
>TRBD1|TRBJ2-2|TRBV2
CASRGETGVRVSRELFF
>.|TRBJ2-3|TRBV6-5
CASSYKGGTSDTQYF
>.|TRBJ1-1|TRBV19
CASSIDSVGQWDTEAFF
>TRBD2|TRBJ2-1|TRBV9
CASSSRLAGSYNEQFF
>.|TRBJ1-5|TRBV6-5
CASGYAFAQPQHF
>.|TRBJ1-3|TRBV10-1
CASINDTSSGNTIYF
>.|TRBJ2-3|TRBV9
CASSVWGESSTDTQYF
>.|TRBJ2-5|TRBV14
CASSQARRETQYF
>TRBD2|TRBJ2-7|TRBV6-5
CAAGGHEQYF
>TRBD2|TRBJ2-1|TRBV15
CATSGGRAYNEQFF
>.|TRBJ2-7|TRBV2
CASQPQFAYEQYF
>.|TRBJ1-5|TRBV19
CASSHPSSNQPQHF
>.|TRBJ2-1|TRBV9
CASSLRGASYNEQFF
>.|TRBJ1-2|TRBV5-4
CASSQDLTAPGGYTF
>TRBD1|TRBJ2-1|TRBV15
CATSSGGQGFFNEQFF
>.|TRBJ2-7|TRBV27
CASSLFGRYEQYF
>TRBD2|TRBJ2-3|TRBV13
CASSYSGAQTFTDTQYF
>TRBD2|TRBJ2-3|TRBV5-1
CASREGLGEPDTQYF
>TRBD2|TRBJ2-7|TRBV7-2
CASTRASGSPYEQYF
>TRBD1|TRBJ2-7|TRBV19
CASRPSGTGPSYEQYF
>TRBD2|TRBJ2-1|TRBV5-5
CASSDSGREYNEQFF
>.|TRBJ1-6|TRBV2
CASSDRGESPLHF
>.|TRBJ2-3|TRBV19
CASSSGRGRDTQYF
>.|TRBJ2-1|TRBV7-2
CASSLAPLGNNEQFF
>.|TRBJ1-1|TRBV4-1
CASSRSVGDTEAFF
>.|TRBJ2-7|TRBV28
CATYPANSYEQYF
>TRBD1|TRBJ2-5|TRBV5-1
CASSGSGGQETQYF
>TRBD1|TRBJ2-5|TRBV5-5
CASTQFTGDKETQYF
>TRBD2|TRBJ2-3|TRBV15
CATSRDAGLAGGTDTQYF
>.|TRBJ2-1|TRBV7-9
CASSLDIAVNEQFF
>.|TRBJ2-1|TRBV6-1
CASSDTDLPNEQFF
>.|TRBJ1-1|TRBV6-1
CASSARTVTEAFF
>.|TRBJ1-3|TRBV6-1
CASSDHGPGNTIYF
>.|TRBJ2-1|TRBV6-1
CASSETGGNEQFF
>TRBD1|TRBJ2-1|TRBV10-3
CAISESWDRVNEQFF
>TRBD1|TRBJ2-7|TRBV27
CASSLRDRGLTIWYEQYF
>.|TRBJ1-2|TRBV6-1
CASSVTGLYGYTF
>.|TRBJ1-1|TRBV6-6
CASSYVGTEAFF
>.|TRBJ2-1|TRBV19
CASSMLRGQSYNEQFF
>TRBD2|TRBJ2-7|TRBV30
CAWRTRTSGSRAYEQYF
>.|TRBJ2-3|TRBV4-1
CASSQESSGSTDTQYF
>TRBD1|TRBJ2-7|TRBV5-5
CASSPEWVGTGDTYEQYF